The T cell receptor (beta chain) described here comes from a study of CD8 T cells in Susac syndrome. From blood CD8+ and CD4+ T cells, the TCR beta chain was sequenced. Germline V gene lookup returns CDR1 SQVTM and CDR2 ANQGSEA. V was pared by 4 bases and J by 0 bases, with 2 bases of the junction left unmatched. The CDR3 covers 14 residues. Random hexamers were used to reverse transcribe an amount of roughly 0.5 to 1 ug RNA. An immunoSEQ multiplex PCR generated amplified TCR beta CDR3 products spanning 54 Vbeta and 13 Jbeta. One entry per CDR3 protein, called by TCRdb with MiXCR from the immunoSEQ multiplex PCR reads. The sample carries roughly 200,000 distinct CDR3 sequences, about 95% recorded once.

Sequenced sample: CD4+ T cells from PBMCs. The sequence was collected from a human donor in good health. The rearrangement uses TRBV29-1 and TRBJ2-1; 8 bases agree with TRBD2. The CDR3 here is CSVGTSLSYNEQFF. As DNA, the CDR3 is TGCAGCGTTGGGACTAGCCTCTCCTACAATGAGCAGTTCTTC.